This entry concerns a single TCR beta chain. The data are from a study of blood T cell repertoires in COVID-19. V lost 7 bases, J lost 4 bases, and 17 bases lay in between. This CDR3 has 15 residues. Germline V gives CDR1 SGHDT, CDR2 YYEEEE. Source study methods: For nucleated cells, counts were estimated from reference gene primer amplification. Sequencing used immunoSEQ multiplex PCR; TCRdb keeps in-frame clones, though not all of them. For V, J and clone size, that table is used; D and trimming come from the DNA. The sample includes fewer than 400,000 clones, around nine tenths of them seen just once.

J is TRBJ2-2 and V is TRBV5-6; the D gene is possibly TRBD1 (6 bases). This clonotype was sampled from a human donor in a cohort sampled during active COVID-19. What was sequenced was peripheral blood. The CDR3 DNA sequence: TGTGCCAGCGGGGCGAGGACAGTAACCACCGGGGAGCTGTTTTTT. Translated, it gives CASGARTVTTGELFF.